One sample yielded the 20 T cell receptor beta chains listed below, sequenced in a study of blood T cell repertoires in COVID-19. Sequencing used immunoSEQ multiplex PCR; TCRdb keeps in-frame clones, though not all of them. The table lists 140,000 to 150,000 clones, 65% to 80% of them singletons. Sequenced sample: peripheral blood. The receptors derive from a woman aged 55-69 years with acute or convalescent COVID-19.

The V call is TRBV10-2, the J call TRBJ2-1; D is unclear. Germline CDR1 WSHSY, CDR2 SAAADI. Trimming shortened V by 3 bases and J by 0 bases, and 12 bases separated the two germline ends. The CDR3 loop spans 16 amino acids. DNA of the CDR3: TGCGCCAGCAGTGACCTCTCATCGAGCTCCTACAATGAGCAGTTCTTC. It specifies CASSDLSSSSYNEQFF.

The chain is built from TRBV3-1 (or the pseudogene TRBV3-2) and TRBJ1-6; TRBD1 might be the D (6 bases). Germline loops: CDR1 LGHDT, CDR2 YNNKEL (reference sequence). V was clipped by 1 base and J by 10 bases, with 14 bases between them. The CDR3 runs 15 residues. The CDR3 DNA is TGTGCCAGCAGCCAAGGCTCAGGGGTAAGGTCACCCCTCCACTTT. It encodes CASSQGSGVRSPLHF.

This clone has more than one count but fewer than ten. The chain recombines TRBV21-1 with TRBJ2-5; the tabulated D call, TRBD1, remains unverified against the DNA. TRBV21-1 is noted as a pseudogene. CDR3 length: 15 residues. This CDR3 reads CASSKGRTPQETQYF. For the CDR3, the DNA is TGTGCCAGCAGCAAAGGTCGGACACCCCAAGAGACCCAGTACTTC.

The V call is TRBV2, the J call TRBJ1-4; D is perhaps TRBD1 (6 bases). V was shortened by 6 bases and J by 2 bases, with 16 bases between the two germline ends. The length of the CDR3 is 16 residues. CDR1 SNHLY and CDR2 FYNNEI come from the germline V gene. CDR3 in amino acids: CASRGDTIVTNEKLFF. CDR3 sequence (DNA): TGTGCCAGCAGGGGGGACACGATAGTGACTAATGAAAAACTGTTTTTT.

DNA for the CDR3: TGTGCCAGCAGCCGGAGACTAGCGGTACAAGAGACCCAGTACTTC. It yields the protein CASSRRLAVQETQYF. The chain employs TRBV7-8 and TRBJ2-5; TRBD2 aligns across 9 bases. V lost 5 bases to trimming and J lost 2 bases; unmatched junction nucleotides: 6. This CDR3 has 15 residues. CDR1 and CDR2 from the germline V gene are SGHVS and FQNEAQ.

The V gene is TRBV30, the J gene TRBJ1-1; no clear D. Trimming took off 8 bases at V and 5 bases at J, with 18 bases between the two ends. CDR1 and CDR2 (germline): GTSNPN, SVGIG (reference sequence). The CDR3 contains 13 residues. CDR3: CALQSSGFTEAFF. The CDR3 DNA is TGTGCCCTCCAAAGCAGCGGGTTTACTGAAGCTTTCTTT.

Here the CDR3 reads CSASGRLYNEQFF. As DNA, the CDR3 is TGCAGTGCTAGTGGGAGGCTCTACAATGAGCAGTTCTTC. The rearrangement uses TRBV20-1 and TRBJ2-1; D might be TRBD2 (6 bases). Trimming cost V 3 bases and J 3 bases, with 9 bases left between them. This CDR3 has 13 residues. Germline-derived CDR1 and CDR2 are DFQATT and SNEGSKA (reference sequence).

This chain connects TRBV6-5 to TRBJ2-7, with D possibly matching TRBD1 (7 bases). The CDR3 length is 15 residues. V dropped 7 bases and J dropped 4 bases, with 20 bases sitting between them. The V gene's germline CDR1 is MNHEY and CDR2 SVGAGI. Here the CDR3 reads CASTSQRRGLYEQYF. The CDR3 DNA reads TGTGCCAGCACATCACAGAGGAGGGGGCTGTACGAGCAGTACTTC.

The CDR3 protein is CASSRVYGYTF. CDR3 bases: TGTGCCAGCAGTCGAGTCTATGGCTACACCTTC. This rearrangement joins TRBV28 to TRBJ1-2; D ambiguous. The CDR3 runs 11 residues. Germline CDR1 is MDHEN and CDR2 is SYDVKM. Deletions cut 5 bases from V and 4 bases from J, with 5 bases between.

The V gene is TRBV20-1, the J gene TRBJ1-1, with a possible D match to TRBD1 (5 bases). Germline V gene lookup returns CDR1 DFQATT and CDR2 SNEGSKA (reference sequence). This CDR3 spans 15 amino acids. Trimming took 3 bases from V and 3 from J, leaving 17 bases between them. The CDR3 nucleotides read TGCAGTGCTAGTAGTGGGGTTCGGGGGGACACTGAAGCTTTCTTT. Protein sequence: CSASSGVRGDTEAFF.

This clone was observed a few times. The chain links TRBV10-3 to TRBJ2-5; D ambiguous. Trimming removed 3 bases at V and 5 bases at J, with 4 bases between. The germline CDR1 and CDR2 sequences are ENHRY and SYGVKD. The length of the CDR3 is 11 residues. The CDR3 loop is CAISDGETQYF. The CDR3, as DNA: TGTGCCATCAGTGACGGGGAGACCCAGTACTTC.

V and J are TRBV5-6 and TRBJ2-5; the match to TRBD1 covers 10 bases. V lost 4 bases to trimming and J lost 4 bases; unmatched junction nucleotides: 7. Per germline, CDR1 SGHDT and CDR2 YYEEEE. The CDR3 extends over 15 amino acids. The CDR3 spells CASSKPGQGRETQYF. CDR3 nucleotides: TGTGCCAGCAGCAAACCGGGACAGGGGAGAGAGACCCAGTACTTC.

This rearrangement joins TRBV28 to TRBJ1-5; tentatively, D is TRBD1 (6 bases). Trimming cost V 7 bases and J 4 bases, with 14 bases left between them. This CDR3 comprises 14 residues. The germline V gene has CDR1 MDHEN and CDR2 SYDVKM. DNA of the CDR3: TGTGCCAGCACTGGCTGGACAGAAAATCAGCCCCAGCATTTT. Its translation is CASTGWTENQPQHF.

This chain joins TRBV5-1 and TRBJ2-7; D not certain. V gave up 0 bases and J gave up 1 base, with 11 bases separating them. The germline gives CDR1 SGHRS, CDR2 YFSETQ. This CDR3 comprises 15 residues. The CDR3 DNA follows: TGCGCCAGCAGCTTGGTAGCCGACGGTTCCTACGAGCAGTACTTC. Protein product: CASSLVADGSYEQYF.

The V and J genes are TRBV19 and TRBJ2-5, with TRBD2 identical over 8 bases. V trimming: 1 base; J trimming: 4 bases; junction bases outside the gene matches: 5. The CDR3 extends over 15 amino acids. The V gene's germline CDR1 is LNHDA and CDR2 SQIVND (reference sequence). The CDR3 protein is CASSIVSGGRETQYF. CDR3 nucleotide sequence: TGTGCCAGTAGTATAGTTTCGGGAGGGAGAGAGACCCAGTACTTC.

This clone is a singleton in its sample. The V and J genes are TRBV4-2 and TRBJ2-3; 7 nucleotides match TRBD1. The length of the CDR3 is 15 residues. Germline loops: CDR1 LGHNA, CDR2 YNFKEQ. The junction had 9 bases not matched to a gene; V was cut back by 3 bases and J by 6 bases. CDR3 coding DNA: TGTGCCAGCAGCCAGGAGAACCAGGGGGAGGATACGCAGTATTTT. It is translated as CASSQENQGEDTQYF.

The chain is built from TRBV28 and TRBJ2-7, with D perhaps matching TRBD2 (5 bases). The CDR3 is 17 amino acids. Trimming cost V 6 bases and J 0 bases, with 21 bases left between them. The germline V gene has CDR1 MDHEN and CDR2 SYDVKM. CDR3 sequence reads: CASSAPGFRQNSYEQYF. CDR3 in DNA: TGTGCCAGCAGCGCCCCGGGGTTCCGACAAAACTCCTACGAGCAGTACTTC.

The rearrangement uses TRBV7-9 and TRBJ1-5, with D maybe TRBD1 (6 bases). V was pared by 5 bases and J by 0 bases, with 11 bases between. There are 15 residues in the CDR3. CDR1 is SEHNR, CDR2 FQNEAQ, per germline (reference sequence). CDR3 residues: CASSRTDYSNQPQHF. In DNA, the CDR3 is TGTGCCAGCAGCCGGACAGATTATAGCAATCAGCCCCAGCATTTT.

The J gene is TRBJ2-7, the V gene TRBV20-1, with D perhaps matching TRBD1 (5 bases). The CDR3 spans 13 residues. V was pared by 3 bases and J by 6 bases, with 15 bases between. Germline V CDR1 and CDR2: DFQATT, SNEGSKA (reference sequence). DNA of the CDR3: TGCAGTGCTAGTCTACAGGTTGACTCCGAGCAGTACTTC. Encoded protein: CSASLQVDSEQYF.

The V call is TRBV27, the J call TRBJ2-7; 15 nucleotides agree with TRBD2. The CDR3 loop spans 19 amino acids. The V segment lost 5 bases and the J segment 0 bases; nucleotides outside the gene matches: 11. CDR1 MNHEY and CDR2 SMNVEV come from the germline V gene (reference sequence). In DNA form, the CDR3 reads TGTGCCAGCAGTAGCCGGGGGACTAGCGGGAGGCTAGGCTCCTACGAGCAGTACTTC. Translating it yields CASSSRGTSGRLGSYEQYF.